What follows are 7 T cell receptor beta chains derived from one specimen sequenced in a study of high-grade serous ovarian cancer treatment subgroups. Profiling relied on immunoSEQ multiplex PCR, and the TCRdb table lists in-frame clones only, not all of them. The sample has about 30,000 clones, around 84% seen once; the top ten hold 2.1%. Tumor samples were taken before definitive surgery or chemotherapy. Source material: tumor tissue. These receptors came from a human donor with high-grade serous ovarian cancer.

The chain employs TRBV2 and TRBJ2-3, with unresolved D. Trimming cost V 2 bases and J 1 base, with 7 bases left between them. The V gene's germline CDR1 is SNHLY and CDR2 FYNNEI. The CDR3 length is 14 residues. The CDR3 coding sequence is TGTGCCAGCAGTGAAAGGGTGCGCACAGATACGCAGTATTTT. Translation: CASSERVRTDTQYF. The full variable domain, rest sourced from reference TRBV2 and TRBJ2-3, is EPEVTQTPSHQVTQMGQEVILRCVPISNHLYFYWYRQILGQKVEFLVSFYNNEISEKSEIFDDQFSVERPDGSNFTLKIRSTKLEDSAMYFCASSERVRTDTQYFGPGTRLTVL.

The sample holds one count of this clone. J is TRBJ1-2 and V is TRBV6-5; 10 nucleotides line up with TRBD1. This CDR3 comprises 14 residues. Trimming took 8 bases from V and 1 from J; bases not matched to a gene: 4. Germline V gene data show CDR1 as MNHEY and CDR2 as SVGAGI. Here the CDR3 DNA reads TGTGCCAGCGGGGACAGGGGCATTAACTATGGCTACACCTTC. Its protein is CASGDRGINYGYTF.

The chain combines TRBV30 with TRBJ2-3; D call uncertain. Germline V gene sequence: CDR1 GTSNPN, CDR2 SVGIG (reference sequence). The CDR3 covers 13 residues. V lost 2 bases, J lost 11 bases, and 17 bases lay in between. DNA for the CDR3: TGTGCCTGGAGTCCGGATAACTCCCCGCGGCAGTATTTT. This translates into CAWSPDNSPRQYF.

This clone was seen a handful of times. The CDR3 region has the DNA TGTGCCAGCACGACGGGACAGGGAATACCGGGAGGGTGCGAGCAGTACTTC. Protein product: CASTTGQGIPGGCEQYF. The V gene is TRBV21-1, the J gene TRBJ2-7; the table names TRBD1, a call not compared with the DNA. TRBV21-1 is a documented pseudogene. This CDR3 is 17 amino acids long.

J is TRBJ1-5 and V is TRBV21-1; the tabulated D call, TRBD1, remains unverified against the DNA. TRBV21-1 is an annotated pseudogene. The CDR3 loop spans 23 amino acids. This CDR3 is CASPSIRTGGLIFSGHSNQPQHF. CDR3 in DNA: TGTGCCAGCCCAAGCATTAGGACAGGGGGCCTTATTTTTTCGGGGCATAGCAATCAGCCCCAGCATTTT.

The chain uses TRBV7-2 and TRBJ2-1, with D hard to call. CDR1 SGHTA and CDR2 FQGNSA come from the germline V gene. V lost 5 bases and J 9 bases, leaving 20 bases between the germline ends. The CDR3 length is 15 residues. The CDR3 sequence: CASSTWAISLGEQFF. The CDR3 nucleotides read TGTGCCAGCAGCACCTGGGCCATCTCCTTGGGTGAGCAGTTCTTC.

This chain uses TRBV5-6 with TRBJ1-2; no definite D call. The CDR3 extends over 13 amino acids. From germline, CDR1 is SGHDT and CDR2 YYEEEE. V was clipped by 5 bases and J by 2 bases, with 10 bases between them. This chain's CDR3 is CASRSTSNYGYTF. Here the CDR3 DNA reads TGTGCCAGCAGGTCGACATCGAACTATGGCTACACCTTC.